These 27 T cell receptor beta chains originate from one sample sequenced in a study of shared clonotypes between healthy human individuals. Profiled with immunoSEQ multiplex PCR; TCRdb holds only in-frame clones, not every one. Of some 630,000 clones listed, around 72% are singletons. What was sequenced was memory CD4+ T cells sorted from blood. Subset given: CD45RA-negative fraction. The source is a woman between 25 and 40 years old in good health.

The V call is TRBV28, the J call TRBJ2-5; no reliable D call. Trimming took off 3 bases at V and 2 bases at J, with 7 bases between the two ends. Germline CDR1 and CDR2: MDHEN and SYDVKM. The CDR3 runs 13 residues. The CDR3 loop reads CASSFQQQETQYF. The CDR3 nucleotides are TGTGCCAGCAGTTTCCAGCAGCAAGAGACCCAGTACTTC. Complete variable domain (other parts from reference TRBV28 and TRBJ2-5): DVKVTQSSRYLVKRTGEKVFLECVQDMDHENMFWYRQDPGLGLRLIYFSYDVKMKEKGDIPEGYSVSREKKERFSLILESASTNQTSMYLCASSFQQQETQYFGPGTRLLVL.

The chain combines TRBV6-4 with TRBJ2-7; 8 bases match TRBD2. This CDR3 is built from 12 residues. V was clipped by 6 bases and J by 4 bases; unmatched bases: 2. Looked up from germline, CDR1 is MRHNA and CDR2 is SNTAGT. For the CDR3, the DNA is TGTGCCAGCAGCGGACTAGCTTACGAGCAGTACTTC. Translated, it gives CASSGLAYEQYF.

V is TRBV18 and J is TRBJ2-7, with 9 bases aligning to TRBD1. V dropped 3 bases and J dropped 2; count of bases not matched to a gene: 11. Germline-derived CDR1 and CDR2 are KGHSH and LQKENI. CDR3 length equals 17 residues. The CDR3 DNA is TGTGCCAGCTCACCGTCAGCTGGACAGGGGTCCACCTACGAGCAGTACTTC. It encodes CASSPSAGQGSTYEQYF.

This chain uses TRBV19 with TRBJ2-6, with 8 bases fitting TRBD1. Trimming cost V 7 bases and J 0 bases; bases outside gene matches: 2. The length of the CDR3 is 15 residues. The germline V gene encodes CDR1 LNHDA and CDR2 SQIVND (reference sequence). The CDR3 sequence: CASNRGSSGANVLTF. For the CDR3, the DNA is TGTGCCAGTAACAGGGGGTCCTCTGGGGCCAACGTCCTGACTTTC. Variable domain in full (rest from reference TRBV19 and TRBJ2-6): DGGITQSPKYLFRKEGQNVTLSCEQNLNHDAMYWYRQDPGQGLRLIYYSQIVNDFQKGDIAEGYSVSREKKESFPLTVTSAQKNPTAFYLCASNRGSSGANVLTFGAGSRLTVL.

This rearrangement joins TRBV27 to TRBJ2-3; 11 bases align to TRBD2. This CDR3 contains 17 residues. Trimming removed 1 base from V and 1 base from J; junction bases left unmatched: 4. Germline V lookup: CDR1 MNHEY, CDR2 SMNVEV (reference sequence). CDR3 protein: CASSLLETSGGTDTQYF. In DNA form, the CDR3 reads TGTGCCAGCAGTTTATTGGAGACTAGCGGGGGCACAGATACGCAGTATTTT.

This clone was found a few times. The CDR3, as DNA: TGTGCCAGTAGTATGGGGCAGGGAGTATACGAGCAGTACTTC. It specifies CASSMGQGVYEQYF. The rearrangement uses TRBV19 and TRBJ2-7, with D perhaps matching TRBD1 or TRBD2 (5 bases each). V was trimmed by 3 bases and J by 4 bases, leaving 13 bases between them. The germline V gene encodes CDR1 LNHDA and CDR2 SQIVND (reference sequence). The CDR3 runs to 14 residues. Based on the CDR3 plus reference TRBV19 and TRBJ2-7, the full variable domain is DGGITQSPKYLFRKEGQNVTLSCEQNLNHDAMYWYRQDPGQGLRLIYYSQIVNDFQKGDIAEGYSVSREKKESFPLTVTSAQKNPTAFYLCASSMGQGVYEQYFGPGTRLTVT.

This clone was counted a few times. V is TRBV5-1 and J is TRBJ2-7, with 9 bases aligning to TRBD1. With V trimmed by 3 bases and J by 5 bases, 6 bases remained unmatched. Germline V gene lookup returns CDR1 SGHRS and CDR2 YFSETQ. This CDR3 contains 14 residues. This CDR3 is CASSSWTGEDEQYF. CDR3 bases: TGCGCCAGCAGCTCCTGGACAGGGGAGGACGAGCAGTACTTC.

This clone was recorded a few times. The chain employs TRBV6-6 and TRBJ1-2; TRBD1 agrees at 9 bases. J was trimmed by 7 bases and V by 4 bases; bases with no gene match: 7. The germline CDR1 and CDR2 sequences are MNHNY and SVGAGI (reference sequence). The CDR3 has 14 amino acids. The CDR3 DNA follows: TGTGCCAGCAGTTCGTCACAGGGGGCTGGTGGCTACACCTTC. Encoded protein: CASSSSQGAGGYTF.

This clone was seen a handful of times. The chain recombines TRBV19 with TRBJ2-7, with a tentative D call TRBD2 (6 bases). Per germline, CDR1 LNHDA and CDR2 SQIVND (reference sequence). V gave up 4 bases and J gave up 6 bases, with 13 bases separating them. The CDR3 is made up of 13 amino acids. The CDR3 nucleotides are TGTGCCAGTAGTAGCGGTGGAGGGCCCGAGCAGTACTTC. Translated, it gives CASSSGGGPEQYF. Combining the CDR3 with reference TRBV19 and TRBJ2-7 gives the whole variable domain DGGITQSPKYLFRKEGQNVTLSCEQNLNHDAMYWYRQDPGQGLRLIYYSQIVNDFQKGDIAEGYSVSREKKESFPLTVTSAQKNPTAFYLCASSSGGGPEQYFGPGTRLTVT.

CDR3 sequence: CASSLRSGATYEQYF. CDR3 sequence (DNA): TGTGCCAGCAGTTTGCGTAGCGGAGCCACCTACGAGCAGTACTTC. The chain joins TRBV28 to TRBJ2-7, with D perhaps TRBD2 (6 bases). This CDR3 region has 15 residues. Deletions cut 3 bases from V and 2 bases from J, with 14 bases between. Germline V gives CDR1 MDHEN, CDR2 SYDVKM.

CDR3 bases: TGTGCCAGCAGTGAAAAAGGGTGGGGTGCTTTCTTT. Residues: CASSEKGWGAFF. This chain joins TRBV6-1 and TRBJ1-1; unclear D gene. Trimming pared 2 bases from V and 11 bases from J, leaving 12 bases between. The CDR3 runs to 12 residues. Per the germline V gene, CDR1 is MNHNS and CDR2 is SASEGT.

V gene TRBV6-1 combines with J gene TRBJ1-1, with D possibly matching TRBD1 (5 bases). Per the germline V gene, CDR1 is MNHNS and CDR2 is SASEGT. This CDR3 region has 15 residues. Trimming removed 0 bases at V and 6 bases at J, with 14 bases between. This CDR3 reads CASSEALDSVSEAFF. DNA for the CDR3: TGTGCCAGCAGTGAAGCCCTCGACAGTGTCTCTGAAGCTTTCTTT.

In this sample, this clone turned up a few times. At the DNA level, this CDR3 is encoded by other sequences in the same sample as well. J is TRBJ1-2 and V is TRBV28; 7 nucleotides agree with TRBD1. Germline V gives CDR1 MDHEN, CDR2 SYDVKM. The trim removed 6 bases at V and 5 bases at J, leaving 6 bases unmatched. The CDR3 spans 13 residues. CDR3 loop: CASRRQGGYGYTF. CDR3 sequence (DNA): TGTGCCAGCAGAAGACAGGGAGGGTATGGCTACACCTTC.

As regards this clone: Other nucleotide sequences from this sample produce the same CDR3. The chain joins TRBV2 to TRBJ1-5; TRBD1 might be the D (5 bases). Trimming left V 1 base short and J 3 bases short, with 10 bases between. This CDR3 comprises 15 residues. Per the germline V gene, CDR1 is SNHLY and CDR2 is FYNNEI. The DNA for the CDR3 is TGTGCCAGCAGTGAAGGGCAGGGTATCAATCAGCCCCAGCATTTT. It encodes CASSEGQGINQPQHF.

The V gene is TRBV18, the J gene TRBJ2-2; D tentatively reads TRBD1 or TRBD2 (5 bases each). Germline-derived CDR1 and CDR2 are KGHSH and LQKENI. Trimming cost V 4 bases and J 2 bases, with 14 bases left between them. There are 16 residues in the CDR3. The CDR3 nucleotides are TGTGCCAGCTCACAGACATACCGGGACAACACCGGGGAGCTGTTTTTT. Translated: CASSQTYRDNTGELFF. Drawing the rest from reference TRBV18 and TRBJ2-2, the complete variable domain is NAGVMQNPRHLVRRRGQEARLRCSPMKGHSHVYWYRQLPEEGLKFMVYLQKENIIDESGMPKERFSAEFPKEGPSILRIQQVVRGDSAAYFCASSQTYRDNTGELFFGEGSRLTVL.

V is TRBV7-8 and J is TRBJ2-4; TRBD2 aligns across 8 bases. J gave up 0 bases and V 5 bases, and 12 bases lay outside the gene matches. Germline loops: CDR1 SGHVS, CDR2 FQNEAQ. The length of the CDR3 is 18 residues. The CDR3 spells CASSPMAGTSLAKNIQYF. CDR3 DNA sequence: TGTGCCAGCAGCCCTATGGCAGGGACTAGTCTAGCCAAAAACATTCAGTACTTC.

The chain combines TRBV2 with TRBJ1-1; no clear D. Trimming took off 3 bases at V and 7 bases at J, with 18 bases between the two ends. The CDR3 extends over 15 amino acids. The germline V gene encodes CDR1 SNHLY and CDR2 FYNNEI. The CDR3 region is CASSEGYTLGGEAFF. CDR3 coding DNA: TGTGCCAGCAGTGAGGGCTACACCCTAGGTGGTGAAGCTTTCTTT.

The gene calls are TRBV19 and TRBJ2-7, with D unresolved. This CDR3 region has 14 residues. Trimming left V 6 bases short and J 0 bases short, with 12 bases between. From germline, CDR1 is LNHDA and CDR2 SQIVND (reference sequence). CDR3 sequence: CASSPGQISYEQYF. The DNA of the CDR3 is TGTGCCAGTAGCCCGGGCCAAATCTCCTACGAGCAGTACTTC.

This rearrangement joins TRBV18 to TRBJ1-1, with TRBD1 as a possible D gene (5 bases). Germline lookup yields CDR1 KGHSH and CDR2 LQKENI. V lost 4 bases, J lost 4 bases, and 19 bases lay in between. CDR3 length equals 16 residues. The CDR3 DNA sequence: TGTGCCAGCTCACTCACAACCGGGGCGAGGGGCACTGAAGCTTTCTTT. Its protein product is CASSLTTGARGTEAFF.

DNA of the CDR3: TGTGCCAGCAGCTCTGTTCGGGCTTATAGATCCTATGGCTACACCTTC. Translation gives CASSSVRAYRSYGYTF. The chain uses TRBV5-8 and TRBJ1-2; D gene ambiguous. The CDR3 runs to 16 residues. Germline V gives CDR1 SGHTS, CDR2 YDEGEE. V was shortened by 3 bases and J by 4 bases, with 19 bases between the two germline ends.

This chain joins TRBV9 and TRBJ2-3; 9 bases map to TRBD1. Germline V gene lookup returns CDR1 SGDLS and CDR2 YYNGEE. The CDR3 has 14 amino acids. V trimming: 3 bases; J trimming: 4 bases; junction bases outside the gene matches: 3. The CDR3 DNA is TGTGCCAGCAGCGGGACAGGGGCTCCAGATACGCAGTATTTT. It specifies CASSGTGAPDTQYF.

The table lists this clone with a count of one. The V call is TRBV6-5, the J call TRBJ2-5; the match to TRBD2 covers 11 bases. The CDR3 is made up of 14 amino acids. Germline V gene data show CDR1 as MNHEY and CDR2 as SVGAGI. The V gene end was trimmed by 4 bases and the J gene end by 5 bases; junction bases not matched to a gene: 3. The CDR3: CASSLLAGVETQYF. DNA of the CDR3: TGTGCCAGCAGTTTACTAGCGGGAGTGGAGACCCAGTACTTC.

The CDR3: CASSLTQGFSGNTIYF. Written as DNA, the CDR3 is TGCGCCAGCAGCTTGACCCAAGGATTCTCTGGAAACACCATATATTTT. J is TRBJ1-3 and V is TRBV5-1; no firm D call. Germline loops: CDR1 SGHRS, CDR2 YFSETQ. There are 16 residues in the CDR3. V shed 1 base and J shed 0 bases, with 11 bases lying between them. The full variable domain, rest sourced from reference TRBV5-1 and TRBJ1-3, is KAGVTQTPRYLIKTRGQQVTLSCSPISGHRSVSWYQQTPGQGLQFLFEYFSETQRNKGNFPGRFSGRQFSNSRSEMNVSTLELGDSALYLCASSLTQGFSGNTIYFGEGSWLTVV.

About this clone: Compared with germline, one end of the junction differs, possibly owing to a read error. This chain links TRBV6-1 with TRBJ1-4, with a possible D match to TRBD1 (5 bases). CDR1 MNHNS and CDR2 SASEGT come from the germline V gene. The CDR3 has 12 amino acids. The CDR3 DNA reads as TGTGCCAGCAGTGAATGGGGGGTTCTAACTGTTTTT. Amino acids: CASSEWGVLTVF.

This sequence joins TRBV5-1 and TRBJ2-3; D perhaps matches TRBD1 (5 bases). CDR3 length: 15 residues. Trimming cost V 0 bases and J 4 bases, with 12 bases left between them. Germline V gene sequence: CDR1 SGHRS, CDR2 YFSETQ. The chain's CDR3 is CASSLAVRGPDTQYF. CDR3 in DNA: TGCGCCAGCAGCTTGGCCGTAAGGGGCCCAGATACGCAGTATTTT.

V and J are TRBV4-1 and TRBJ2-2; D ambiguous. Germline assignment: CDR1 MGHRA and CDR2 YSYEKL. The CDR3 contains 15 residues. Between the trimmed V and J ends, which lost 1 base and 3 bases, there was a span of 9 bases. The CDR3 loop reads CASSQVVTYTGELFF. As DNA, the CDR3 is TGCGCCAGCAGCCAAGTGGTGACTTACACCGGGGAGCTGTTTTTT.

This clone was seen just once. CDR3: CASRPSGVGNEQFF. CDR3 coding DNA: TGTGCCAGCAGGCCGAGCGGAGTCGGTAATGAGCAGTTCTTC. The chain is built from TRBV21-1 and TRBJ2-1; the table names TRBD2, a call not compared with the DNA. TRBV21-1 is marked as a pseudogene. This CDR3 is built from 14 residues.